This T cell receptor beta chain emerged from a study of CD8 T cells in Susac syndrome. TCR beta from blood CD8+ and CD4+ T cells was sequenced. The study used healthy donors as controls matched for age and sex. Through negative isolation, CD4+ and CD8+ T cells were obtained, while TEMRA cells were enriched using FACS. The V gene's germline CDR1 is MRHNA and CDR2 SNTAGT. Trimming cost V 6 bases and J 1 base, with 17 bases left between them. The CDR3 runs to 16 residues. Reverse transcription of roughly 0.5 to 1 ug RNA used random hexamers. Amplification of TCR beta CDR3 across 54 Vbeta and 13 Jbeta was performed with immunoSEQ multiplex PCR. TCRdb fed the immunoSEQ multiplex PCR reads into MiXCR, producing one record per CDR3 protein. The table includes more than 110,000 distinct CDR3 sequences, nearly 95% detected once.

Sequencing was done on a sample of CD8+ T cells from PBMCs. The V gene is TRBV6-4, the J gene TRBJ2-3; TRBD2 might be the D (7 bases). The TCR originated in a human donor in good health. This CDR3 reads CASSKWGGRRTDTQYF. The CDR3 DNA sequence: TGTGCCAGCAGCAAATGGGGGGGCAGACGCACAGATACGCAGTATTTT.